These T cell receptor beta chains were read from a single sample in a study of blood T cell repertoires in COVID-19. Assay used: immunoSEQ multiplex PCR; TCRdb lists only in-frame clones, some missing. The sample lists about 500,000 clones; roughly nine tenths were seen once. The sequenced material came from peripheral blood. The receptors originated from a woman aged 45-59 years with COVID-19, enrolled during active disease. Both conserved end residues are part of each CDR3. The order of the fields is clone size, J gene, V gene, D gene, CDR3 DNA, CDR3 protein. D genes are given only for firm matches. Clone size is stated in some rows and not others, as once, few, many or a class when expanded.

size: .; J: TRBJ1-1; V: TRBV5-1; D: TRBD1; DNA: TGCGCCAGCAGCTATGGACAGGGCTATATGAACACTGAAGCTTTCTTT; CDR3: CASSYGQGYMNTEAFF
size: .; J: TRBJ1-4; V: TRBV3-1/TRBV3-2; D: .; DNA: TGTGCCAGCAGCCTCTCAGGGATGGATAATGAAAAACTGTTTTTT; CDR3: CASSLSGMDNEKLFF
size: .; J: TRBJ1-1; V: TRBV30; D: .; DNA: TGTGCCTGGGGGAAGACAGTTACTGAAGCTTTCTTT; CDR3: CAWGKTVTEAFF
size: .; J: TRBJ2-5; V: TRBV2; D: .; DNA: TGTGCCAGCAGTTTGGACAGAGAGACCCAGTACTTC; CDR3: CASSLDRETQYF
size: .; J: TRBJ2-3; V: TRBV14; D: TRBD2; DNA: TGTGCCAGCAGCCGAGGACTAGCGGGGGTTTGGACAGATACGCAGTATTTT; CDR3: CASSRGLAGVWTDTQYF
size: once; J: TRBJ2-5; V: TRBV18; D: .; DNA: TGTGCCAGCTCACCGGGGGGAGAGACCCAGTACTTC; CDR3: CASSPGGETQYF
size: .; J: TRBJ2-5; V: TRBV3-1/TRBV3-2; D: TRBD2; DNA: TGTGCCAGCAGCCTCTTAGCGGGGGGCACAGAGACCCAGTACTTC; CDR3: CASSLLAGGTETQYF
size: .; J: TRBJ1-5; V: TRBV9; D: TRBD1; DNA: TGTGCCAGCAGCGTAGAGGGGGCGAGAGGACAGCCCCAGCATTTT; CDR3: CASSVEGARGQPQHF
size: .; J: TRBJ2-1; V: TRBV9; D: TRBD1; DNA: TGTGCCAGCAGCCGGACAGGGCGGGATGAGCAGTTCTTC; CDR3: CASSRTGRDEQFF
size: .; J: TRBJ2-5; V: TRBV4-1; D: .; DNA: TGCGCCAGCAGCCAAGCGGAGGTGGAGACCCAGTACTTC; CDR3: CASSQAEVETQYF
size: .; J: TRBJ2-2; V: TRBV9; D: TRBD2; DNA: TGTGCCAGCAGCGCCTCCCCCCTGGCGGGGGGGCCGAGGGAGCTGTTTTTT; CDR3: CASSASPLAGGPRELFF
size: .; J: TRBJ2-3; V: TRBV9; D: TRBD2; DNA: TGTGCCAGCAGCGAGGGACTAGCGGGGGGCCGGAGCACAGATACGCAGTATTTT; CDR3: CASSEGLAGGRSTDTQYF
size: .; J: TRBJ1-2; V: TRBV5-4; D: TRBD1; DNA: TGTGCCAGCAGCTTGGTCGGAAGGGACAGGGCAGGCTACACCTTC; CDR3: CASSLVGRDRAGYTF
size: .; J: TRBJ2-7; V: TRBV4-2; D: .; DNA: TGTGCCAGCAGCCAAGGGACAGCTCGCGAGCAGTACTTC; CDR3: CASSQGTAREQYF
size: .; J: TRBJ2-7; V: TRBV5-5; D: TRBD2; DNA: TGTGCCAGCAGCTCCTCCGGCGGGGGTGACCTACGAAAGCAGTACTTC; CDR3: CASSSSGGGDLRKQYF
size: once; J: TRBJ1-4; V: TRBV19; D: .; DNA: TGTGCCAGTAGTATTGGGCTTCCCGAAAAACTGTTTTTT; CDR3: CASSIGLPEKLFF
size: .; J: TRBJ1-2; V: TRBV30; D: .; DNA: TGTGCCTGGAGTGGGGGGGGAAGTGGCTACACCTTC; CDR3: CAWSGGGSGYTF
size: once; J: TRBJ2-7; V: TRBV27; D: TRBD2; DNA: TGTGCCAGCAGTTTACCGGGGGGGCGGAACGAGCAGTACTTC; CDR3: CASSLPGGRNEQYF
size: few; J: TRBJ1-6; V: TRBV13; D: TRBD1; DNA: TGTGCCAGCAGCTTAGGGGACAGGGAACGGTCACCCCTCCACTTT; CDR3: CASSLGDRERSPLHF
size: .; J: TRBJ2-7; V: TRBV5-1; D: TRBD1; DNA: TGCGCCAGCAGCTTGGCCGGGGGCGGGACAGGGACCCACTACGAGCAGTACTTC; CDR3: CASSLAGGGTGTHYEQYF
size: once; J: TRBJ2-3; V: TRBV10-1; D: .; DNA: TGCGCCAGCAGTTCCACAACGGGACTCTACACAGATACGCAGTATTTT; CDR3: CASSSTTGLYTDTQYF
size: .; J: TRBJ1-6; V: TRBV19; D: .; DNA: TGTGCCAGTAGCGAATCAGTCTCACCCCTCCACTTT; CDR3: CASSESVSPLHF
size: .; J: TRBJ1-4; V: TRBV5-1; D: .; DNA: TGCGCCAGCAGCTTAACCGGGACTGGCGCGGAAAAACTGTTTTTT; CDR3: CASSLTGTGAEKLFF
size: .; J: TRBJ1-1; V: TRBV4-1; D: TRBD1; DNA: TGCGCCAGCAGTACAGGGGGCACTGAAGCTTTCTTT; CDR3: CASSTGGTEAFF
size: .; J: TRBJ1-2; V: TRBV6-5; D: TRBD1; DNA: TGTGCCAGCAGCTTGACAGGGGGCGCGATCTATGGCTACACCTTC; CDR3: CASSLTGGAIYGYTF
size: .; J: TRBJ2-2; V: TRBV9; D: TRBD1; DNA: TGTGCCAGCAGCGTATGGGACAGGAACACCGGGGAGCTGTTTTTT; CDR3: CASSVWDRNTGELFF
size: .; J: TRBJ1-2; V: TRBV28; D: .; DNA: TGTGCCAGCAGCCCTATTTTCGCTCTCTATGGCTACACCTTC; CDR3: CASSPIFALYGYTF
size: .; J: TRBJ1-4; V: TRBV4-1; D: .; DNA: TGCGCCAGCAGCCAAGTCCCGGGTCGGCCTAGTGAAAAACTGTTTTTT; CDR3: CASSQVPGRPSEKLFF
size: .; J: TRBJ1-1; V: TRBV10-1; D: TRBD1; DNA: TGCGCCAGCAGTGAAACAGGGGTGATAACTGAAGCTTTCTTT; CDR3: CASSETGVITEAFF
size: once; J: TRBJ1-1; V: TRBV7-2; D: .; DNA: TGTGCCAGCAGCTTTGGGGCACTGTGGAACACTGAAGCTTTCTTT; CDR3: CASSFGALWNTEAFF
size: .; J: TRBJ2-2; V: TRBV5-1; D: .; DNA: TGCGCCAGCAGCTTACAAAACACCGGGGAGCTGTTTTTT; CDR3: CASSLQNTGELFF
size: .; J: TRBJ2-1; V: TRBV6-5; D: .; DNA: TGTGCCAGCAAGATAACCAGGGGCTCCTACAATGAGCAGTTCTTC; CDR3: CASKITRGSYNEQFF
size: .; J: TRBJ2-7; V: TRBV5-1; D: TRBD1; DNA: TGCGCCAGCAGCCCCGGGGGACAGGTAGACGAGCAGTACTTC; CDR3: CASSPGGQVDEQYF
size: .; J: TRBJ1-1; V: TRBV9; D: TRBD1; DNA: TGTGCCAGCAGCGTAGCAACAGGGGACACTGAAGCTTTCTTT; CDR3: CASSVATGDTEAFF
size: .; J: TRBJ2-1; V: TRBV6-5; D: .; DNA: TGTGCCAGCAGACAACTAGAATACAATGAGCAGTTCTTC; CDR3: CASRQLEYNEQFF
size: .; J: TRBJ2-7; V: TRBV3-1/TRBV3-2; D: .; DNA: TGTGCCAGCAGCCAAGCGACGGGACAAAGCTACGAGCAGTACTTC; CDR3: CASSQATGQSYEQYF
size: .; J: TRBJ1-2; V: TRBV19; D: .; DNA: TGTGCCAGTACCGAGGAAGCTAACTATGGCTACACCTTC; CDR3: CASTEEANYGYTF
size: .; J: TRBJ1-2; V: TRBV2; D: .; DNA: TGTGCCAGCAGTTACTCTAACTATGGCTACACCTTC; CDR3: CASSYSNYGYTF
size: .; J: TRBJ2-7; V: TRBV5-1; D: TRBD2; DNA: TGCGCCAGCAGCTTTAGCGGGGGTTCCTACGAGCAGTACTTC; CDR3: CASSFSGGSYEQYF
size: .; J: TRBJ1-1; V: TRBV5-1; D: .; DNA: TGCGCCAGCAGCTTGGGGTTCCAGGGGACTGAAGCTTTCTTT; CDR3: CASSLGFQGTEAFF
size: .; J: TRBJ2-1; V: TRBV19; D: .; DNA: TGTGCCAGTAGCTACAGAAGCTCCTACAATGAGCAGTTCTTC; CDR3: CASSYRSSYNEQFF
size: .; J: TRBJ2-2; V: TRBV11-2; D: TRBD1; DNA: TGTGCCAGCAGTACCTACAGGGGGGACACCGGGGAGCTGTTTTTT; CDR3: CASSTYRGDTGELFF